This T cell receptor (beta chain) was sequenced for a study of cytomegalovirus exposure and HLA in healthy donors (dated by TCRdb to about 2017). Describing the broader study: According to a later analysis, one platform produced both the 110 or so validation repertoires and the approximately 670 repertoires of the first cohort. A separate validation cohort of more than 100 different subjects was used in addition to the approximately 670-subject first cohort. The study was designed to test whether signatures of past pathogen exposure could be identified by cataloging public T cell receptors. The study combined high-throughput TCR immunosequencing, statistical association of individual TCRs with disease status, and machine learning to predict cytomegalovirus infection status.

The method was the immunoSEQ multiplex PCR assay. From the authors' description of their analysis: To diagnose cytomegalovirus status from the catalog of TCR beta chain sequences, a statistical classification framework was built. TCRdb limited this immuneACCESS table to in-frame rearrangements with V and J called. A share of clones is missing; checked studies link under half to unresolved V genes, and the rest is unexplained. That table gives V, J and clone size, and the DNA gave D and trimming. This sample comprises about 56,000 clones, 93% of them detected only once. Of the sample, 1.5% to 2% is held by the ten largest clones. What the study reported, not specific to this receptor: The validation cohort had no HLA typing available for a later analysis, so co-occurrence within that cohort was assessed over all 120 or so repertoires. The study gave a list of around 170 TCR beta chains associated with cytomegalovirus. Most TCR sequences were observed very rarely across donors, whereas some public TCRs were present in many individuals. In a later analysis, TCRs clustered in the first cohort were found to also tend to co-occur in the 100 to 150 validation repertoires, with approximately 94% of cluster scores above 0. In both the original and validation cohorts, the classifier was reported to diagnose cytomegalovirus status with high specificity and sensitivity. In vitro tests confirmed that a few of the cytomegalovirus-associated TCR beta chains recognize cytomegalovirus antigens. It was suggested by the authors that the approach could potentially be generalized to other disease states and immunological phenotypes.

Donors formed part of the validation cohort, which comprised over a hundred subjects and was distinct from the first cohort of under 850 subjects. The germline V gene yields LGHNA for CDR1 and YSLEER for CDR2. The CDR3 numbers 15 residues from cysteine through phenylalanine. Solely the CDR3 DNA is kept, with 45 bases framed from the first base. V and J are trimmed by 1 base and 2 bases, and the gene matches miss 3 bases of the junction. A single count supports this clone. Its antigen is not yet known. No per-base quality is available; no much larger clone lies one base away. The sequence derives from a woman aged 18-35 years in good health and CMV-seropositive. The chain is made from TRBV4-3 and TRBJ1-1, with TRBD1 matching 8 junction bases. Sequencing was carried out using PBMCs. Here is the DNA: TGCGCCAGCAGCCAAGTCGGACAGGGAAACACTGAAGCTTTCTTT. This sequence encodes CASSQVGQGNTEAFF.